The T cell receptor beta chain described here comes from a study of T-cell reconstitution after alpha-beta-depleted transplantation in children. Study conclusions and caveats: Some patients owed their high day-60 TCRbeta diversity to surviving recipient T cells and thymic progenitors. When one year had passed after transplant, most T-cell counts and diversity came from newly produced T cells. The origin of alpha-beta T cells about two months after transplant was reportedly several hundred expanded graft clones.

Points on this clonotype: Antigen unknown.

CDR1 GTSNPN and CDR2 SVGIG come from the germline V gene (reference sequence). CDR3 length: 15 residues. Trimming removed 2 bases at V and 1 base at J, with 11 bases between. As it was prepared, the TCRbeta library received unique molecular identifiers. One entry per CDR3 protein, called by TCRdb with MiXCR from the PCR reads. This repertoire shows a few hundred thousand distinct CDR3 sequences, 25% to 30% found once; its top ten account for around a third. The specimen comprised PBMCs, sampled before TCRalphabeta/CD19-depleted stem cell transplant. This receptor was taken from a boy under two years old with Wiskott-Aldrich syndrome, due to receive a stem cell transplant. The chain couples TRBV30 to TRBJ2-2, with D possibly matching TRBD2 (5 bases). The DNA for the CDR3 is TGTGCCTGGAGTTTAATTCGGGGGAACACCGGGGAGCTGTTTTTT. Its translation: CAWSLIRGNTGELFF.